One sample yielded the 13 T cell receptor beta chains listed below, sequenced in a study of beta chain features in type 1 diabetes. Since all of the isolated RNA was reverse transcribed, expressed TCRB transcripts were what got sequenced. The method was immunoSEQ multiplex PCR; TCRdb's version includes in-frame clones alone and lacks a portion of them. This table has hundreds of thousands of clones, roughly 8% appearing once. Sequenced material: central memory CD4+ T cells from blood. The receptors derive from a woman aged 18-29 years in good health.

In its sample, this clone was seen a few times. J is TRBJ2-7 and V is TRBV23-1; D not resolved. TRBV23-1 is noted as an ORF with a role that remains uncertain. The CDR3 spans 15 residues. V was trimmed by 0 bases and J by 3 bases, leaving 12 bases between them. The CDR3 nucleotides are TGCGCCAGCAGTCAATCCCCCAAAAAGGACTACGAGCAGTACTTC. It encodes CASSQSPKKDYEQYF.

The genes are TRBV5-1 and TRBJ2-3; D might be TRBD2 (6 bases). Per the germline V gene, CDR1 is SGHRS and CDR2 is YFSETQ. With 0 bases removed from V and 4 bases from J, the gap between germline ends came to 15 bases. The CDR3 covers 16 residues. The CDR3 region is CASSLVHRQRADTQYF. The CDR3 coding sequence is TGCGCCAGCAGCTTGGTCCACAGGCAGCGGGCAGATACGCAGTATTTT. Together with reference TRBV5-1 and TRBJ2-3, the CDR3 gives the full variable domain: KAGVTQTPRYLIKTRGQQVTLSCSPISGHRSVSWYQQTPGQGLQFLFEYFSETQRNKGNFPGRFSGRQFSNSRSEMNVSTLELGDSALYLCASSLVHRQRADTQYFGPGTRLTVL.

This chain links TRBV11-1 with TRBJ1-1; 7 positions match TRBD1. The V and J ends lost 5 bases and 0 bases, in that order; junction bases with no gene match: 3. Germline CDR1 reads SGHAT; CDR2 reads FQDESV (reference sequence). The CDR3 contains 14 residues. The CDR3 DNA is TGTGCCAGCAGCCTGGGACAGCTGAACACTGAAGCTTTCTTT. This codes for CASSLGQLNTEAFF.

The chain uses TRBV5-1 and TRBJ2-5, with D perhaps matching TRBD2 (6 bases). The V gene's germline CDR1 is SGHRS and CDR2 YFSETQ. The CDR3 is made up of 15 amino acids. Deletions cut 4 bases from V and 1 base from J, with 14 bases between. The CDR3 DNA reads as TGCGCCAGCAGCCGGCAGGCGGGAAGCCAAGAGACCCAGTACTTC. Protein product: CASSRQAGSQETQYF.

The sample holds a few counts of this clone. The V gene is TRBV11-2, the J gene TRBJ2-1; D perhaps matches TRBD2 (6 bases). Germline V gene lookup returns CDR1 SGHAT and CDR2 FQNNGV. V lost 1 base to trimming and J lost 5 bases, with 12 bases between them. The CDR3 totals 15 residues. In DNA form, the CDR3 reads TGTGCCAGCAGCTTAGGAACGGGAGTAGACAATGAGCAGTTCTTC. Protein product: CASSLGTGVDNEQFF. The full variable domain, rest sourced from reference TRBV11-2 and TRBJ2-1, is EAGVAQSPRYKIIEKRQSVAFWCNPISGHATLYWYQQILGQGPKLLIQFQNNGVVDDSQLPKDRFSAERLKGVDSTLKIQPAKLEDSAVYLCASSLGTGVDNEQFFGPGTRLTVL.

This clone occurred a few times. V is TRBV10-3 and J is TRBJ2-7, with D unresolved. Deletions cut 1 base from V and 2 bases from J, with 9 bases between. The V gene's germline CDR1 is ENHRY and CDR2 SYGVKD. The CDR3 has 14 residues. The CDR3 here is CAISEFYRTYEQYF. The CDR3 bases are TGTGCCATCAGTGAGTTTTACAGAACCTACGAGCAGTACTTC.

This clone was counted a few times. The rearrangement uses TRBV5-1 and TRBJ2-2; 9 nucleotides line up with TRBD1. Per the germline V gene, CDR1 is SGHRS and CDR2 is YFSETQ. The length of the CDR3 is 17 residues. V was pared by 4 bases and J by 5 bases, with 12 bases of the junction left unmatched. In DNA form, the CDR3 reads TGCGCCAGCAGCCCCCGTCCCCGGGACAGGGAAACCGGGGAGCTGTTTTTT. Its translation is CASSPRPRDRETGELFF.

A few counts support this clone. The rearrangement links TRBV7-9 to TRBJ1-2; TRBD1 might be the D (5 bases). Germline assignment: CDR1 SEHNR and CDR2 FQNEAQ (reference sequence). This CDR3 comprises 14 residues. V lost 2 bases and J 8 bases, leaving 15 bases between the germline ends. The DNA for the CDR3 is TGTGCCAGCAGCTTAATCGAAGGGGCCGGAGGCTACACCTTC. Protein sequence: CASSLIEGAGGYTF.

At least ten counts were recorded for this clone. The V and J genes are TRBV4-2 and TRBJ2-4; 12 nucleotides align to TRBD2. The V segment lost 4 bases and the J segment 7 bases; nucleotides outside the gene matches: 8. The CDR3 is made up of 16 amino acids. Per germline, CDR1 LGHNA and CDR2 YNFKEQ. The CDR3 region has the DNA TGTGCCAGCAGCCGGGACAGGACTAGCGGGAACAACATTCAGTACTTC. Its protein product is CASSRDRTSGNNIQYF.

This clone has just a few counts. The V gene is TRBV5-6, the J gene TRBJ2-7; tentative D call: TRBD1 (5 bases). Germline V gene sequence: CDR1 SGHDT, CDR2 YYEEEE. This CDR3 has 11 amino acids. V shed 1 base and J shed 11 bases, with 10 bases lying between them. CDR3 amino acids: CASSLTGKEYF. DNA for the CDR3: TGTGCCAGCAGCTTGACAGGAAAAGAGTACTTC.

This clone occurred many times. This chain uses TRBV28 with TRBJ1-5; maybe TRBD1 (6 bases). This CDR3 comprises 13 residues. CDR1 and CDR2 (germline): MDHEN, SYDVKM. Deletions cut 7 bases from V and 4 bases from J, with 11 bases between. This CDR3 is CASKEGGNQPQHF. The CDR3 DNA is TGTGCCAGCAAGGAAGGGGGAAATCAGCCCCAGCATTTT.

The chain combines TRBV5-4 with TRBJ2-7; the match to TRBD2 covers 7 bases. Germline V gives CDR1 SGHNT, CDR2 YYREEE (reference sequence). Trimming took 4 bases from V and 0 from J; bases not matched to a gene: 10. The CDR3 totals 16 residues. The chain's CDR3 is CASSLPSGSDSYEQYF. As DNA, the CDR3 is TGTGCCAGCAGCCTCCCTAGCGGTTCTGACTCCTACGAGCAGTACTTC.

Ten or more counts support this clone. This CDR3 reads CASGRTGDTGELFF. The CDR3 DNA follows: TGCGCCAGCGGGAGGACAGGGGACACCGGGGAGCTGTTTTTT. V gene TRBV5-1 combines with J gene TRBJ2-2; TRBD1 aligns across 9 bases. The CDR3 covers 14 residues. Germline CDR1 reads SGHRS; CDR2 reads YFSETQ. The V segment lost 7 bases and the J segment 3 bases; nucleotides outside the gene matches: 4.